Detailed here is one TCR beta chain. The data were taken from a study of blood T cell repertoires in COVID-19. Study background: The United States, Italy and Spain provided the acute and convalescent COVID-19 samples. From T cells, B-cell-depleted T cells, or PBMCs came the material, which was cDNA or gDNA.

The length of the CDR3 is 18 residues. Germline V lookup: CDR1 SGHTA, CDR2 FQGNSA. V shed 5 bases and J 4 bases; nucleotides not matched to a gene: 11. Sequenced by immunoSEQ multiplex PCR; TCRdb stores in-frame clones only, minus some. The repertoire holds under 300,000 clones, with about 88% as singletons. This chain joins TRBV7-2 and TRBJ2-7; 16 bases are a match to TRBD2. The source is a middle-aged woman who had recovered from COVID-19. Sequenced input: peripheral blood. This CDR3 reads CASSPGTSGRVVYYEQYF. The CDR3 bases are TGTGCCAGCAGCCCGGGGACTAGCGGGAGGGTGGTTTATTACGAGCAGTACTTC. Looking up the rest from reference TRBV7-2 and TRBJ2-7 gives the full variable domain: GAGVSQSPSNKVTEKGKDVELRCDPISGHTALYWYRQSLGQGLEFLIYFQGNSAPDKSGLPSDRFSAERTGGSVSTLTIQRTQQEDSAVYLCASSPGTSGRVVYYEQYFGPGTRLTVT.